This T cell receptor (beta chain) was found in a study of neurological immune-mediated disorders. In the study overall: In a group of roughly 34 multiple sclerosis patients, some 31 had the relapsing-remitting type and 3 had the secondary progressive type.

Study-level findings and limits: One related-CDR3 cluster, identified by phylogenetic grouping, held the repertoires of 18 of 34 multiple sclerosis patients and was a possible signature.

This clonotype was counted at least ten times. Its antigen remains unknown. The CDR3 length is 16 residues. CDR1 and CDR2 (germline): MNHEY, SMNVEV (reference sequence). Trimming left V 8 bases short and J 2 bases short, with 22 bases between. From 2 million PBMCs stored at -80 C, the unsorted libraries were generated. TCRdb re-analysed the 5' RACE reads in MiXCR, keeping a single row per CDR3 protein. This table has 55,000 to 60,000 distinct CDR3 sequences, 3.5% appearing once. V is TRBV27 and J is TRBJ2-7; D not certain. The receptor comes from a woman between 25 and 40 years old with multiple sclerosis. Sequencing was done on a sample of PBMCs. CDR3 DNA: TGTGCCAGCCGAACCAAAGTTTTAAACGTGCCCTACGAGCAGTACTTC. This gives the protein CASRTKVLNVPYEQYF.